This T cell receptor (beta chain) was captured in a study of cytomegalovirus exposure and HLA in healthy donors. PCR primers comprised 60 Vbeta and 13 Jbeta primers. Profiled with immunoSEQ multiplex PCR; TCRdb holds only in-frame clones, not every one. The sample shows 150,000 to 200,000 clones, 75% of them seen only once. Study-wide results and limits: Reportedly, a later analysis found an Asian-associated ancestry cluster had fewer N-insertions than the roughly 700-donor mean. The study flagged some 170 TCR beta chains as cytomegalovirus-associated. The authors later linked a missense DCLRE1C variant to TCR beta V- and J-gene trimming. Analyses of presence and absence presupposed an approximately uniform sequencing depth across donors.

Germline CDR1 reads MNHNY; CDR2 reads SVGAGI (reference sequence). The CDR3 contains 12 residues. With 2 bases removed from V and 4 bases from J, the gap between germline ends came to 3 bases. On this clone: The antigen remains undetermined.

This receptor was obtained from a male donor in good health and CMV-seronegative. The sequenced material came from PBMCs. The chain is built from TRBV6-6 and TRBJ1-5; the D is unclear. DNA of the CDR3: TGTGCCAGCAGTTACCTGAATCAGCCCCAGCATTTT. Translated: CASSYLNQPQHF.